This TCR beta chain was profiled in a study of OX40 agonist ivuxolimab in advanced cancers. Overall study context: Patients enrolled in dose escalation were diagnosed with hepatocellular carcinoma, melanoma, renal cell or head and neck cancer. Under the entry rules, prior anti-PD-1, anti-PD-L1 or anti-CTLA-4 therapy was allowed, and 35% to 40% had some. General study results and limits: With doses of 0.1-3.0 mg/kg, partial responders showed among the lowest clonal expansion.

V dropped 0 bases and J dropped 1 base, with 8 bases sitting between them. The CDR3 spans 15 residues. Germline loops: CDR1 MNHEY, CDR2 SVGAGI. The table came from immunoSEQ multiplex PCR; TCRdb's copy has only in-frame clones and leaves some out. The sample includes around 100,000 clones, around 90% of them seen just once. Points on this clone: The antigen remains unidentified.

The sequence was obtained from an adult with an advanced solid tumor such as melanoma, head and neck, liver or kidney cancer. Here the sequenced sample was CD4+ or CD8+ T cells sorted from blood, taken in a trial of the OX40 agonist ivuxolimab. V usage is TRBV6-5 and J usage is TRBJ2-3, with D tentatively TRBD2 (5 bases). The CDR3 region has the DNA TGTGCCAGCAGTTACTCGAGCGGAGGCACAGATACGCAGTATTTT. Translated, it gives CASSYSSGGTDTQYF.